This T cell receptor (beta chain) was identified in a study of T-cell memory formation after mild COVID-19. Turning to the study itself: Clusters of TCRs were largely donor specific.

TCRdb re-analysed the 5' RACE reads in MiXCR, keeping a single row per CDR3 protein. The sample holds about 470,000 distinct CDR3 sequences, roughly 25% seen once. There are 14 residues in the CDR3. Germline CDR1 reads DFQATT; CDR2 reads SNEGSKA (reference sequence). V was clipped by 4 bases and J by 5 bases; unmatched bases: 6. This clonotype came up a few times. Sequencing was carried out using PBMCs or a T cell subset sorted from them (not recorded which). The TCR was taken from an adult woman who had mild COVID-19 (a few samples of this study predate the infection). Cell type and time point are not known. This rearrangement joins TRBV20-1 to TRBJ2-3; 10 bases align to TRBD1. The CDR3 coding sequence is TGCAGTGCTAAAAAGACAGGGGGCTTAGATACGCAGTATTTT. Amino acid sequence: CSAKKTGGLDTQYF.